This T cell receptor (beta chain) was sequenced for a study of T cells in Graves' hyperthyroidism and ophthalmopathy. Study-wide results and caveats: The blood repertoire included most of the expanded thyroid clonotypes above 0.001. Ophthalmopathy prediction by the model preceded onset by a median about 6 months.

TCR beta CDR3 sequences were amplified from RNA transcripts. HTBI primers were employed in a first-round RT-PCR of the TCR CDR3. TCRdb re-analysed the multiplex PCR reads in MiXCR, keeping a single row per CDR3 protein. The sample records fewer than 500,000 distinct CDR3 sequences, roughly 15% being singletons. As to this clonotype: Its antigen remains unknown.

Active moderate-to-severe ophthalmopathy, Clinical Activity Score at least 3, NOSPECS at least 4, under 3 months' duration. On the basis of clinical symptoms, serum thyroxine and TRAb, thyroid ultrasound and orbital computed tomography, diagnoses were made. Between the trimmed V and J ends, which lost 2 bases and 1 base, there was a span of 11 bases. Looked up from germline, CDR1 is SGHRS and CDR2 is YFSETQ. CDR3 length equals 15 residues. V is TRBV5-1 and J is TRBJ2-3; maybe TRBD2 (6 bases). This receptor was identified in a man younger than 35 with Graves' ophthalmopathy. Material for sequencing was blood. The CDR3 is CASSLNERGTDTQYF. In DNA form, the CDR3 reads TGCGCCAGCAGCTTAAACGAGCGGGGCACAGATACGCAGTATTTT.